This T cell receptor beta chain was identified during a study of CD8+CD57+ T cells in acquired aplastic anemia. Study-level results: No significant patient-versus-control difference appeared in CD8+ Simpson's diversity.

The sequenced patients had an expansion of CD8+CD57+ cells seen by flow cytometry. Investigators profiled TCR beta VDJ and CDR3 from genomic DNA template. TCRdb analysed the reads with MiXCR anew, one entry per CDR3 protein. The sample contains 150,000 to 200,000 distinct CDR3 sequences, less than 60% of which appear only once. This clonotype was counted only a few times. Its antigen is undetermined. The germline V gene has CDR1 WSHSY and CDR2 SAAADI. V was pared by 2 bases and J by 4 bases, with 6 bases between. This CDR3 has 13 residues. The sample comprised sorted CD4+, CD8+, or CD8+CD57+ T cells (not recorded which) from PBMCs. This chain connects TRBV10-2 to TRBJ2-1; D is unresolved. This TCR came from a human donor with aplastic anemia. CDR3 coding DNA: TGCGCCAGCAGTGAGAGAGAATACAATGAGCAGTTCTTC. It yields the protein CASSEREYNEQFF.